Here is one TCR beta chain with its context. Its target is unknown. Measured with immunoSEQ multiplex PCR; TCRdb has only the in-frame clones, and not every one. This table has approximately 120,000 clones, roughly nine tenths appearing once. The data stem from a study of T cell responses to AZD1222 COVID-19 vaccine. Whole-study context: Second-dose recipients at about 4 or about 12 weeks were treated as one pooled group. Study outcomes and limitations: Nearly half of unique spike-specific TCRs reportedly avoided B.1.351 and B.1.1.7 mutated regions. Among those given AZD1222, only 5 to 7 were seropositive at baseline. Donor demographics were predominantly white British with a female majority; clonal diversity may be underestimated.

Germline V gene data show CDR1 as SGHNT and CDR2 as YENEEA. V was trimmed by 4 bases and J by 4 bases, leaving 8 bases between them. The CDR3 is 12 amino acids. The V call is TRBV11-3, the J call TRBJ2-7; the D gene is possibly TRBD1 (5 bases). The TCR was taken from an adult in good health. Sequencing was performed on peripheral blood, taken on day 0 of AZD1222 vaccination. The CDR3 protein is CASSSSGYEQYF. In nucleotides, the CDR3 is TGTGCCAGCAGCTCATCAGGGTACGAGCAGTACTTC.